The 25 T cell receptor beta chains below were found in one sample sequenced in a study of cytomegalovirus exposure and HLA in healthy donors (dated by TCRdb to the late 2010s). Library method: the immunoSEQ multiplex PCR assay. The multiplex PCR relied on a mix of 60 forward primers for TCR Vbeta segments and 13 reverse primers for TCR Jbeta segments. As stored in TCRdb, this immuneACCESS dataset retains in-frame rearrangements with V and J assigned. A fraction of the clones does not appear; measured against another copy, unresolved V genes explain less than half of the discrepancy, and the remainder lacks a known reason. A total of some 180,000 clones appear in this sample, 82% of them only once. Of the sample, over 1.5% is held by the ten largest clones. The sequenced sample consisted of PBMCs. These receptors were collected from a man aged 40-50 years in good health and CMV-seronegative.

The chain has TRBV28 and TRBJ1-2, with D possibly matching TRBD1 (6 bases). Germline CDR1 is MDHEN and CDR2 is SYDVKM. The CDR3 spans 15 residues. V dropped 2 bases and J dropped 5 bases, with 15 bases sitting between them. In nucleotides, the CDR3 is TGTGCCAGCAGTTTACCTACAGGGCCTCCTTATGGCTACACCTTC. The encoded protein is CASSLPTGPPYGYTF.

The chain combines TRBV5-1 with TRBJ1-1, with 9 bases aligning to TRBD1. CDR1 and CDR2 (germline): SGHRS, YFSETQ. V lost 7 bases to trimming and J lost 7 bases; unmatched junction nucleotides: 11. There are 14 residues in the CDR3. The CDR3 DNA reads as TGCGCCAGCCACCACCCTGGACAGGGGCGTGAAGCTTTCTTT. It codes for CASHHPGQGREAFF.

A few counts support this clone. This chain links TRBV30 with TRBJ2-3; TRBD2 matches at 9 bases. Germline trimming cut 0 bases from V and 4 bases from J; bases unmatched to any gene: 17. CDR1 is GTSNPN and CDR2 is SVGIG in the germline V gene (reference sequence). The CDR3 consists of 19 residues. The CDR3 protein is CAWSVWTVGRGGAPDTQYF. The CDR3 DNA reads TGTGCCTGGAGTGTATGGACGGTTGGGCGGGGGGGCGCCCCAGATACGCAGTATTTT.

V and J are TRBV28 and TRBJ2-4; 11 positions agree with TRBD1. Germline V gene sequence: CDR1 MDHEN, CDR2 SYDVKM. The CDR3 is 16 residues long. V was pared by 9 bases and J by 3 bases, with 10 bases of the junction left unmatched. DNA of the CDR3: TGTGCCAGTAGCCGGGACAGGGGGTTCTACAAAAACATTCAGTACTTC. Translation: CASSRDRGFYKNIQYF.

The rearrangement joins TRBV9 to TRBJ2-1, with 11 bases fitting TRBD2. The CDR3 loop spans 17 amino acids. Germline CDR1 reads SGDLS; CDR2 reads YYNGEE. V lost 3 bases to trimming and J lost 5 bases; unmatched junction nucleotides: 10. The CDR3 loop reads CASSAPGLADENNEQFF. CDR3 DNA sequence: TGTGCCAGCAGCGCTCCGGGACTAGCGGACGAGAACAATGAGCAGTTCTTC.

The rearrangement uses TRBV7-6 and TRBJ2-3; D is undetermined. Germline V lookup: CDR1 SGHVS, CDR2 FNYEAQ. The germline V and J ends were trimmed by 7 bases and 4 bases, with 12 bases remaining between them. CDR3 size: 13 residues. This CDR3 reads CASTTDTADTQYF. CDR3 in DNA: TGTGCCAGCACTACCGACACCGCAGATACGCAGTATTTT.

The V gene is TRBV7-3, the J gene TRBJ2-3, with 9 bases lining up with TRBD2. Germline V gene sequence: CDR1 SGHTA, CDR2 FQGTGA. The V and J ends lost 6 bases and 4 bases, in that order; junction bases with no gene match: 5. The CDR3 is 14 residues long. This chain's CDR3 is CASRKGLASDTQYF. CDR3 DNA sequence: TGTGCCAGCAGGAAGGGACTAGCCTCAGATACGCAGTATTTT.

This rearrangement joins TRBV13 to TRBJ2-7; TRBD2 aligns across 8 bases. Germline lookup yields CDR1 PRHDT and CDR2 FYEKMQ (reference sequence). The V gene end was trimmed by 4 bases and the J gene end by 4 bases; junction bases not matched to a gene: 12. This CDR3 spans 16 amino acids. The DNA for the CDR3 is TGTGCCAGCAGCTCCATAGCGGGACGGATCCATTACGAGCAGTACTTC. Translation gives CASSSIAGRIHYEQYF.

CDR3 nucleotides: TGTGCCAGCAGCTTCGCGGGGGTTTACGGCTACACCTTC. It yields the protein CASSFAGVYGYTF. The V call is TRBV7-2, the J call TRBJ1-2; a possible D gene is TRBD1 (5 bases). The V and J ends lost 3 bases and 8 bases respectively, with 13 bases between them. The CDR3 loop spans 13 amino acids. Germline CDR1 reads SGHTA; CDR2 reads FQGNSA.

The chain uses TRBV9 and TRBJ2-1; TRBD2 might be the D (6 bases). V was trimmed by 2 bases and J by 2 bases, leaving 11 bases between them. The CDR3 length is 15 residues. The germline V gene encodes CDR1 SGDLS and CDR2 YYNGEE. CDR3 sequence: CASSVGGGTYNEQFF. CDR3 DNA sequence: TGTGCCAGCAGCGTCGGGGGAGGTACCTACAATGAGCAGTTCTTC.

This chain joins TRBV30 and TRBJ1-5; D may be TRBD1 (5 bases). The CDR3 sequence is 14 residues long. Trimming removed 1 base at V and 10 bases at J, with 17 bases between. Germline CDR1 and CDR2: GTSNPN and SVGIG (reference sequence). The CDR3 reads CAWSEGLPPEPQHF. The CDR3 DNA reads as TGTGCCTGGAGTGAGGGACTTCCGCCGGAACCCCAGCATTTT. The full variable domain, rest sourced from reference TRBV30 and TRBJ1-5, is SQTIHQWPATLVQPVGSPLSLECTVEGTSNPNLYWYRQAAGRGLQLLFYSVGIGQISSEVPQNLSASRPQDRQFILSSKKLLLSDSGFYLCAWSEGLPPEPQHFGDGTRLSIL.

The chain joins TRBV7-2 to TRBJ1-2, with TRBD1 matching 8 bases. The germline CDR1 and CDR2 sequences are SGHTA and FQGNSA. The V segment lost 4 bases and the J segment 7 bases; nucleotides outside the gene matches: 2. This CDR3 has 12 amino acids. Written as DNA, the CDR3 is TGTGCCAGCAGCTCTGGACAGGGTGGCTACACCTTC. It is translated as CASSSGQGGYTF.

The V and J genes are TRBV5-6 and TRBJ1-1; D unclear. Trimming removed 3 bases from V and 6 bases from J, with 18 bases in between. Looked up from germline, CDR1 is SGHDT and CDR2 is YYEEEE. This CDR3 is built from 15 residues. CDR3 nucleotides: TGTGCCAGCAGCTCCCTCCGGGTCCCCGCCCCTGAAGCTTTCTTT. This gives the protein CASSSLRVPAPEAFF.

The chain combines TRBV7-9 with TRBJ2-1; D is unclear. Per germline, CDR1 SEHNR and CDR2 FQNEAQ (reference sequence). The CDR3 sequence is 15 residues long. The V end lost 1 base, the J end lost 0 bases, and 7 bases lay between the germline ends. The CDR3 nucleotides are TGTGCCAGCAGCTTAGATGCTAGCTCCTACAATGAGCAGTTCTTC. It yields the protein CASSLDASSYNEQFF.

J is TRBJ1-1 and V is TRBV29-1, with D perhaps matching TRBD1 (6 bases). Germline assignment: CDR1 SQVTM and CDR2 ANQGSEA. The ends were cut back, 4 bases at V and 1 base at J, with 16 bases in the middle. CDR3 size: 15 residues. This chain's CDR3 is CSVADSRVRNTEAFF. For the CDR3, the DNA is TGCAGCGTTGCGGACAGTAGAGTGAGGAACACTGAAGCTTTCTTT.

The J gene is TRBJ1-2, the V gene TRBV18; 9 bases match TRBD1. With 5 bases clipped from V and 6 bases from J, the junction kept 10 bases outside the gene matches. Germline CDR1 KGHSH, CDR2 LQKENI. The CDR3 contains 15 residues. The CDR3: CASSIGTGGSDGYTF. In nucleotides, the CDR3 is TGTGCCAGCTCAATAGGTACAGGGGGCAGTGATGGCTACACCTTC.

The V call is TRBV14, the J call TRBJ2-7; 11 nucleotides line up with TRBD2. CDR3 length: 15 residues. The germline V gene encodes CDR1 SGHDN and CDR2 FVKESK. V dropped 10 bases and J dropped 2; count of bases not matched to a gene: 10. The CDR3 loop is CATSVTLAGAYEQYF. The CDR3 nucleotides are TGTGCCACCTCAGTGACACTAGCGGGAGCCTACGAGCAGTACTTC.

This chain connects TRBV28 to TRBJ2-3; D is perhaps TRBD2 (6 bases). CDR1 and CDR2 from the germline V gene are MDHEN and SYDVKM. The CDR3 is 16 amino acids. Deletions cut 5 bases from V and 0 bases from J, with 15 bases between. CDR3 loop: CASSHSGRPSTDTQYF. In DNA form, the CDR3 reads TGTGCCAGCAGTCATAGCGGAAGACCGAGCACAGATACGCAGTATTTT. Filled out from reference TRBV28 and TRBJ2-3, the complete variable domain reads DVKVTQSSRYLVKRTGEKVFLECVQDMDHENMFWYRQDPGLGLRLIYFSYDVKMKEKGDIPEGYSVSREKKERFSLILESASTNQTSMYLCASSHSGRPSTDTQYFGPGTRLTVL.

The chain has TRBV7-3 and TRBJ1-1, with a possible D match to TRBD1 (5 bases). The length of the CDR3 is 12 residues. Germline V gives CDR1 SGHTA, CDR2 FQGTGA. Trimming cost V 5 bases and J 4 bases, with 8 bases left between them. The CDR3 reads CASSPGGTEAFF. The CDR3 region has the DNA TGTGCCAGCAGCCCCGGGGGCACTGAAGCTTTCTTT.

The gene calls are TRBV7-3 and TRBJ2-1; tentative D call: TRBD2 (5 bases). V was shortened by 3 bases and J by 10 bases, with 7 bases between the two germline ends. The length of the CDR3 is 11 residues. Germline V lookup: CDR1 SGHTA, CDR2 FQGTGA. The CDR3 DNA reads TGTGCCAGCAGCTTGGGCGGGGAGCAGTTCTTC. Protein product: CASSLGGEQFF.

J is TRBJ1-1 and V is TRBV27, with D possibly matching TRBD1 (5 bases). The CDR3 has 13 residues. CDR1 MNHEY and CDR2 SMNVEV come from the germline V gene (reference sequence). Trimming removed 0 bases from V and 6 bases from J, with 8 bases in between. This chain's CDR3 is CASSLSGGAEAFF. DNA of the CDR3: TGTGCCAGCAGTTTATCGGGGGGGGCTGAAGCTTTCTTT.

The rearrangement joins TRBV2 to TRBJ1-4, with D tentatively TRBD1 (6 bases). V lost 8 bases and J lost 3, with 19 bases in between. In germline, CDR1 is SNHLY, CDR2 FYNNEI. The CDR3 has 16 residues. The CDR3 reads CASQENRVSANEKLFF. The CDR3 nucleotides are TGTGCCAGCCAAGAGAACAGGGTTTCGGCTAATGAAAAACTGTTTTTT.

The chain employs TRBV28 and TRBJ1-2; 11 nucleotides match TRBD1. The CDR3 loop spans 18 amino acids. With V trimmed by 1 base and J by 10 bases, 17 bases remained unmatched. In germline, CDR1 is MDHEN, CDR2 SYDVKM. CDR3 coding DNA: TGTGCCAGCAGTTTATCCGGGTTTGGGAGGGGGACAGGGGGTGCCTACACCTTC. Its protein product is CASSLSGFGRGTGGAYTF.

The chain couples TRBV7-2 to TRBJ1-4, with 9 bases aligning to TRBD1. The CDR3 runs to 15 residues. Germline V CDR1 and CDR2: SGHTA, FQGNSA. V was clipped by 5 bases and J by 8 bases; unmatched bases: 9. CDR3 loop: CASSERTGAGEKLFF. The DNA of the CDR3 is TGTGCCAGCAGCGAGCGGACAGGGGCTGGGGAAAAACTGTTTTTT.

The chain couples TRBV6-5 to TRBJ2-3; D is perhaps TRBD2 (5 bases). The CDR3 length is 14 residues. Germline CDR1 reads MNHEY; CDR2 reads SVGAGI. V was cut by 5 bases and J by 7 bases, with 16 bases left in between. CDR3 sequence: CASSIRDGGYTQYF. The CDR3 DNA is TGTGCCAGCAGTATAAGGGATGGAGGATATACGCAGTATTTT.